One sample yielded the 26 T cell receptor beta chains listed below, sequenced in a study of shared clonotypes between healthy human individuals. Here immunoSEQ multiplex PCR was the method, and the copy in TCRdb shows in-frame clones only, minus some. The sample lists 900,000 to 1,200,000 clones; approximately 80% were seen once. The sample consisted of memory CD4+ T cells from PBMCs. Subset given: CD45RA-negative fraction. The receptors come from a man between 18 and 29 years old in good health. Some clones in this sample may be carry-over from other donors' samples.

This clone was recorded once. The chain combines TRBV10-3 with TRBJ2-7; 10 bases are a match to TRBD1. V lost 6 bases and J lost 3; bases outside the gene matches: 17. This CDR3 is built from 18 residues. Germline CDR1 reads ENHRY; CDR2 reads SYGVKD. DNA of the CDR3: TGTGCCATCAGCCCACCGGGTTACGGGACAGGGGTGGACTACGAGCAGTACTTC. Its translation: CAISPPGYGTGVDYEQYF.

Only one count was recorded for this clone. The genes are TRBV2 and TRBJ2-2; D uncertain. V lost 6 bases and J lost 8, with 22 bases in between. Germline CDR1 is SNHLY and CDR2 is FYNNEI. The length of the CDR3 is 16 residues. The CDR3 region has the DNA TGTGCCAGCAGATCCCTTAGAGGAACTAACCCAGGGGAGCTGTTTTTT. Translating it yields CASRSLRGTNPGELFF.

The V call is TRBV28, the J call TRBJ2-7; D call uncertain. This CDR3 is built from 15 residues. V lost 0 bases, J lost 0 bases, and 9 bases lay in between. From germline, CDR1 is MDHEN and CDR2 SYDVKM. The CDR3 nucleotides read TGTGCCAGCAGTTTATGGGGCAGCAGCTCCTACGAGCAGTACTTC. Amino acids: CASSLWGSSSYEQYF.

The CDR3 nucleotides read TGTGCCAGCAGTTACGTGCGGGGAGGGGAGACCCAGTACTTC. This sequence encodes CASSYVRGGETQYF. V and J are TRBV6-5 and TRBJ2-5; 7 nucleotides agree with TRBD2. The CDR3 covers 14 residues. Germline CDR1 is MNHEY and CDR2 is SVGAGI. V shed 2 bases and J 5 bases; nucleotides not matched to a gene: 5.

The chain combines TRBV7-2 with TRBJ2-1; 15 bases are a match to TRBD2. The V gene's germline CDR1 is SGHTA and CDR2 FQGNSA. Unmatched junction bases numbered 4, after V lost 4 bases and J lost 9 bases. The CDR3 has 15 residues. CDR3: CASSSGTSGRIEQFF. The CDR3 nucleotides are TGTGCCAGCAGCTCCGGGACTAGCGGGAGGATTGAGCAGTTCTTC.

The chain employs TRBV18 and TRBJ1-3; 7 bases are shared with TRBD1. The V gene end was trimmed by 6 bases and the J gene end by 1 base; junction bases not matched to a gene: 3. The CDR3 is 14 residues long. Germline CDR1 and CDR2: KGHSH and LQKENI. The chain's CDR3 is CASSGDSSGNTIYF. The DNA for the CDR3 is TGTGCCAGCTCCGGGGACAGTTCTGGAAACACCATATATTTT.

The J gene is TRBJ2-3, the V gene TRBV5-4; D uncertain. The CDR3 runs to 14 residues. Germline V gives CDR1 SGHNT, CDR2 YYREEE (reference sequence). The V and J ends lost 4 bases and 0 bases respectively, with 9 bases between them. The chain's CDR3 is CASSMEISTDTQYF. The CDR3 nucleotides read TGTGCCAGCAGCATGGAAATTAGCACAGATACGCAGTATTTT.

The rearrangement uses TRBV2 and TRBJ2-1, with unresolved D. Germline loops: CDR1 SNHLY, CDR2 FYNNEI. V lost 2 bases and J 13 bases, leaving 9 bases between the germline ends. The CDR3 runs 11 residues. The CDR3: CASSERASQFF. The CDR3 DNA reads TGTGCCAGCAGTGAACGCGCGTCTCAGTTCTTC.

V usage is TRBV5-1 and J usage is TRBJ2-7; D remains ambiguous. CDR1 is SGHRS, CDR2 YFSETQ, per germline. Trimming cost V 0 bases and J 4 bases, with 8 bases left between them. The CDR3 loop spans 13 amino acids. The CDR3, as DNA: TGCGCCAGCAGCTTGGTCGCGCCGTACGAGCAGTACTTC. Translation: CASSLVAPYEQYF.

This clone appeared a few times. The chain links TRBV5-5 to TRBJ2-7; D gene unclear. V was clipped by 0 bases and J by 2 bases, with 6 bases between them. CDR3 length: 13 amino acids. Germline V CDR1 and CDR2: SGHKS, YYEKEE (reference sequence). Written as DNA, the CDR3 is TGTGCCAGCAGCTTGGACGGCACCTACGAGCAGTACTTC. Protein: CASSLDGTYEQYF.

Regarding this clone: Different DNA sequences within this sample yield the same CDR3. The V gene is TRBV27, the J gene TRBJ1-1; D might be TRBD1 (5 bases). The CDR3 runs 14 residues. V lost 3 bases and J lost 1, with 9 bases in between. Germline CDR1 reads MNHEY; CDR2 reads SMNVEV (reference sequence). The CDR3 spells CASSLGRENTEAFF. The CDR3 nucleotides read TGTGCCAGCAGTTTGGGACGGGAGAACACTGAAGCTTTCTTT.

V and J are TRBV5-5 and TRBJ2-1; a possible D gene is TRBD1 (5 bases). The length of the CDR3 is 15 residues. The germline CDR1 and CDR2 sequences are SGHKS and YYEKEE (reference sequence). Trimming shortened V by 0 bases and J by 7 bases, and 14 bases separated the two germline ends. CDR3 in DNA: TGTGCCAGCAGCTTGGAGGGCAGGGATAGAAATGAGCAGTTCTTC. It encodes CASSLEGRDRNEQFF.

This clone has more than one count but fewer than ten. The V gene is TRBV29-1, the J gene TRBJ1-5; D unclear. The CDR3 extends over 10 amino acids. Germline CDR1 reads SQVTM; CDR2 reads ANQGSEA. V gave up 5 bases and J gave up 4 bases, with 3 bases separating them. In nucleotides, the CDR3 is TGCAGCGTTCAGAATCAGCCCCAGCATTTT. Translation: CSVQNQPQHF.

This sequence joins TRBV10-1 and TRBJ2-5; TRBD2 matches at 16 bases. Germline V gene lookup returns CDR1 WNHNN and CDR2 SYGVQD (reference sequence). This CDR3 spans 22 amino acids. Trimming removed 6 bases from V and 5 bases from J; junction bases left unmatched: 24. The CDR3 bases are TGCGCCAGCAGCGGACTGGCCACGAAAGGGACTAGCGGGAGGGCCGAGCGGGAGACCCAGTACTTC. It translates to CASSGLATKGTSGRAERETQYF.

The chain links TRBV11-3 to TRBJ1-1; the D is unclear. Trimming took off 0 bases at V and 1 base at J, with 3 bases between the two ends. CDR3 length: 13 residues. Per the germline V gene, CDR1 is SGHNT and CDR2 is YENEEA. The CDR3 DNA follows: TGTGCCAGCAGCTTAGAGAGGAACACTGAAGCTTTCTTT. It specifies CASSLERNTEAFF.

V is TRBV28 and J is TRBJ2-7; 9 nucleotides line up with TRBD1. The V and J ends lost 7 bases and 5 bases, in that order; junction bases with no gene match: 9. The CDR3 has 14 amino acids. Germline assignment: CDR1 MDHEN and CDR2 SYDVKM. The CDR3 loop reads CASNLDRGRNEQYF. CDR3 bases: TGTGCCAGCAATTTGGACAGGGGTCGCAACGAGCAGTACTTC.

CDR3 residues: CASSFWGSSYNEQFF. The CDR3 nucleotides read TGTGCCAGCAGCTTTTGGGGGAGCTCCTACAATGAGCAGTTCTTC. V usage is TRBV5-8 and J usage is TRBJ2-1; D may match TRBD1 or TRBD2 (5 bases each). The V end was cut by 2 bases, the J end by 0 bases, with 9 bases between. The CDR3 runs 15 residues. CDR1 and CDR2 (germline): SGHTS, YDEGEE.

V usage is TRBV5-4 and J usage is TRBJ1-4; 7 bases line up with TRBD1. V lost 4 bases and J lost 8; bases outside the gene matches: 8. The CDR3 loop spans 14 amino acids. The germline V gene has CDR1 SGHNT and CDR2 YYREEE (reference sequence). This chain's CDR3 is CASSPDRLREKLFF. CDR3 DNA sequence: TGTGCCAGCAGCCCGGACAGGTTAAGGGAAAAACTGTTTTTT.

This chain joins TRBV2 and TRBJ2-1, with TRBD1 identical over 12 bases. The junction had 4 bases not matched to a gene; V was cut back by 4 bases and J by 9 bases. The CDR3 runs 14 residues. The germline CDR1 and CDR2 sequences are SNHLY and FYNNEI. CDR3 residues: CASSGDRGHGEQFF. The CDR3 DNA sequence: TGTGCCAGCAGTGGGGACAGGGGGCATGGTGAGCAGTTCTTC.

This clone was observed at least ten times. In the same sample, other DNA sequences code for this CDR3. This chain uses TRBV29-1 with TRBJ2-7; D is perhaps TRBD1 (5 bases). Germline loops: CDR1 SQVTM, CDR2 ANQGSEA. CDR3 length equals 11 residues. V lost 4 bases and J 5 bases, leaving 9 bases between the germline ends. CDR3 protein: CSVALGDEQYF. CDR3 DNA sequence: TGCAGCGTTGCCCTAGGGGACGAGCAGTACTTC.

Of note for this clone: This sample also contains other DNA sequences that code for the same CDR3. The chain has TRBV2 and TRBJ2-2; tentative D call: TRBD1 (5 bases). V lost 4 bases and J lost 5, with 8 bases in between. From germline, CDR1 is SNHLY and CDR2 FYNNEI. The CDR3 totals 13 residues. CDR3 DNA: TGTGCCAGCAGTGTGCAGGGTACCGGGGAGCTGTTTTTT. Its translation: CASSVQGTGELFF.

The chain couples TRBV7-2 to TRBJ2-2; 8 positions match TRBD1. Per germline, CDR1 SGHTA and CDR2 FQGNSA. This CDR3 is built from 15 residues. Losses at the gene ends were 5 bases for V and 0 bases for J; bases not matched to a gene: 2. The CDR3 DNA is TGTGCCAGCAGCCAGGGGGCTCCGAACACCGGGGAGCTGTTTTTT. Amino acids: CASSQGAPNTGELFF.

This clone was recorded only once. The chain is built from TRBV7-3 and TRBJ2-2, with 14 bases lining up with TRBD2. This CDR3 has 18 amino acids. V shed 1 base and J 1 base; nucleotides not matched to a gene: 2. Germline CDR1 is SGHTA and CDR2 is FQGTGA. The CDR3 spells CASSLIGTSGGNTGELFF. The CDR3 nucleotides read TGTGCCAGCAGCTTAATTGGGACTAGCGGGGGGAACACCGGGGAGCTGTTTTTT.

This clone was found a few times. The chain links TRBV28 to TRBJ1-2; D gene uncertain. This CDR3 has 12 amino acids. V was shortened by 3 bases and J by 6 bases, with 8 bases between the two germline ends. From germline, CDR1 is MDHEN and CDR2 SYDVKM. CDR3 residues: CASSFRPNGYTF. CDR3 bases: TGTGCCAGCAGTTTTCGTCCAAATGGCTACACCTTC.

A few counts support this clone. The V and J genes are TRBV6-5 and TRBJ2-5; D is ambiguous. The CDR3 extends over 13 amino acids. The germline V gene encodes CDR1 MNHEY and CDR2 SVGAGI. Trimming stripped 8 bases from V and 6 bases from J, with 16 bases between. DNA for the CDR3: TGTGCCAGCTCGAATGGCCGGTCGAAGACCCAGTACTTC. It specifies CASSNGRSKTQYF.

The V gene is TRBV7-9, the J gene TRBJ2-2; a possible D gene is TRBD1 (5 bases). Trimming cost V 2 bases and J 0 bases, with 13 bases left between them. CDR1 is SEHNR, CDR2 FQNEAQ, per germline (reference sequence). The CDR3 contains 17 residues. The CDR3: CASSLRLFRANTGELFF. CDR3 nucleotide sequence: TGTGCCAGCAGCTTAAGGCTGTTCAGGGCGAACACCGGGGAGCTGTTTTTT.